This TCR beta chain was identified in a study of blood T cells in healthy people across ages (dated by TCRdb to the mid-2010s). Looking at the study overall: Template switching captured roughly one uniquely barcoded TCR beta cDNA molecule per two T cells in model experiments. To track age-related changes in TCR beta repertoire diversity, the study relied on deep sequencing normalized with unique cDNA molecular identifiers. Four age groups were formed from the donors: young (average around 15 years), middle-aged (just under 40), aged (about 62) and long-lived (about 80). To avoid experimental bias, donors of different ages were spread randomly across the sequencing lanes. Two additional independent replicas of 1 million unique cDNA reads from the same blood draw were analyzed for two donors (one aged 18 to 30 and one aged 80 or older).

Inclusive of the bounding cysteine and phenylalanine, the CDR3 is 16 residues long. Left in the record is the CDR3 DNA by itself, 48 bases read in frame from the first base. CDR1 SNHLY and CDR2 FYNNEI are derived from the germline V gene. V has 6 bases trimmed and J has 7 bases trimmed; junction bases matching no gene number 7. Donors were 39 systemically healthy Caucasian individuals from Russia aged 6 to 90 years. Each donor gave 8 to 10 milliliters of peripheral blood, collected into EDTA-treated Vacutainer tubes. Ficoll-Paque density-gradient centrifugation was used to isolate PBMCs, with at least 6.5 million obtained per sample. Total RNA, at least 6 micrograms per sample, was extracted from PBMCs with Trizol reagent. For every donor, an aliquot of PBMCs went through flow cytometry to measure the percentages of naive CD45RAhigh/CD27high T cells. Libraries were prepared through 5' RACE. TCRdb lists the instrument as Illumina HiSeq 2500. The second PCR ran for roughly 7 to 12 cycles and used a J-beta primer mix along with a sample-barcoded 5' primer. Each TCR beta cDNA molecule received a unique molecular identifier from a template-switch 5' adaptor carrying 12 random nucleotides. Each sample yielded at least 2.5 million CDR3-containing paired-end reads. First-strand cDNA was synthesized from all RNA with the Mint cDNA synthesis kit, primed by a TRBC-specific oligonucleotide. Following uracil-DNA glycosylase treatment, a first 18-cycle PCR with universal primers M1SS and BC2_uni_R was performed on all cDNA. The study's processing was this. Each sample was normalized by randomly selecting 1 million high-quality reads, each carrying a distinct molecular identifier. Reads sharing molecular identifiers were discarded rather than binned into consensus sequences. CDR3 identification, clonotype clustering and error correction used MiTCR with a Q25 quality threshold and the strictest error-elimination algorithm. A nonparametric unseen species model with Euler transformation was used to estimate lower-bound total TCR beta diversity. TCRdb handled the public reads itself, with Q25 trimming in fastp and clone calling in MiXCR, and kept productive beta chains. For every CDR3 protein sequence, its rows merge into one entry that carries the most common genes and DNA. TCRdb's processing, not the authors' own work, is the source of the V and J calls. This sample lists about 1,800,000 distinct CDR3 sequences; over 25% were detected once. 7.7% of the sample is held by the ten biggest clonotypes.

This clonotype was detected a few times. The target of this receptor is not known. Base quality data are lacking; no much larger clone is found one base away. The paper's findings and limits, for the study overall: Compared with the aged group, more naive CD4+ T cells, fewer expanded clones and increased TCR diversity were shown by the long-lived group, suggesting age selection. The CMV infection status of donors was not known, potentially confounding age-related changes in expanded clonotypes. There was a strong correlation between observed TCR beta diversity and the percentage of naive T cells measured by flow cytometry. Estimates of total diversity based on one million sequenced T cells were regarded as lower bounds and as underestimates. Observed TCR beta diversity per million T cells fell roughly linearly with age, and a significant reduction was already apparent by age around 40. Bulk unsorted PBMC profiling prevented conclusive comparison of naive and antigen-experienced compartments.

The receptor was isolated from a woman aged 30 to 39 in good health. The chain couples TRBV2 to TRBJ2-1, and 15 junctional nucleotides match TRBD2. The material sequenced was blood. The nucleotide sequence is given as TGTGCCAGCAGGACTGGGACTAGCGGGAGGATGAATGAGCAGTTCTTC. Translated, it gives CASRTGTSGRMNEQFF.